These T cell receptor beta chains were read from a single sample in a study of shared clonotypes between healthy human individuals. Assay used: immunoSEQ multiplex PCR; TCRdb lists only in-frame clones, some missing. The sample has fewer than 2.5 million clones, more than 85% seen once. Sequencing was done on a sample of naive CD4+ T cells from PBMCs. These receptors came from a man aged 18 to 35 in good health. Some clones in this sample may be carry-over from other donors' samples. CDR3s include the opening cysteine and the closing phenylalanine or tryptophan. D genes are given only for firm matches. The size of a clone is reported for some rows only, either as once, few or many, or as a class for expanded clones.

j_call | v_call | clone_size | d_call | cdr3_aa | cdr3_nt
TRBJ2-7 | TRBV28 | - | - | CASSSPGGRHYEQYF | TGTGCCAGCAGTTCCCCCGGGGGGCGACACTACGAGCAGTACTTC
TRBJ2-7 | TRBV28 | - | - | CASSSPPYEQYF | TGTGCCAGCAGTTCCCCCCCGTACGAGCAGTACTTC
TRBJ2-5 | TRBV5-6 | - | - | CASSLAPRNPETQYF | TGTGCCAGCAGCTTGGCTCCTCGAAACCCCGAGACCCAGTACTTC
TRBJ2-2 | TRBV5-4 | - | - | CASSSPSTSTGELFF | TGTGCCAGCAGCTCACCATCAACTAGCACCGGGGAGCTGTTTTTT
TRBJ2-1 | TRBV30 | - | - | CAWSRRRGYNEQFF | TGTGCCTGGAGCCGCCGTCGAGGATACAATGAGCAGTTCTTC
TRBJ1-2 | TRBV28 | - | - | CASSLGSPTGRTTYTF | TGTGCCAGCAGTTTAGGTTCCCCGACAGGACGCACTACCTACACCTTC
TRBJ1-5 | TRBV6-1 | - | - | CASSEGYSNQPQHF | TGTGCCAGCAGTGAGGGTTATAGCAATCAGCCCCAGCATTTT
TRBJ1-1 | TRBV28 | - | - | CASSYRAAMNTEAFF | TGTGCCAGCAGCTACCGGGCAGCCATGAACACTGAAGCTTTCTTT
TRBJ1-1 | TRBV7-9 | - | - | CASSPLQESDQAFF | TGTGCCAGCAGCCCTCTACAGGAGTCCGACCAAGCTTTCTTT
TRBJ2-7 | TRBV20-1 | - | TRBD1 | CSANRGDEQYF | TGCAGTGCTAACAGGGGCGACGAGCAGTACTTC
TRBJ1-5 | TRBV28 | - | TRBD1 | CASSDPTGEFYSNQPQHF | TGTGCCAGCAGCGATCCGACAGGGGAATTTTATAGCAATCAGCCCCAGCATTTT
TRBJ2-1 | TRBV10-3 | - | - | CAISESILRERSYNEQFF | TGTGCCATCAGTGAGTCGATTTTACGGGAGCGGTCCTACAATGAGCAGTTCTTC
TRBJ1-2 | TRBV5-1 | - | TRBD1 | CASSPGTGGNYGYTF | TGCGCCAGCAGCCCCGGGACAGGGGGAAACTATGGCTACACCTTC
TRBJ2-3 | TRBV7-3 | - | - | CASSLERIRTDTQYF | TGTGCCAGCAGCTTAGAACGGATCCGCACAGATACGCAGTATTTT
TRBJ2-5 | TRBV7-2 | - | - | CASSLGSEETQYF | TGTGCCAGCAGCTTAGGGTCCGAGGAGACCCAGTACTTC
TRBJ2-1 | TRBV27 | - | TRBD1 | CASSVTSGQGPTRNEQFF | TGTGCCAGCAGTGTCACCTCGGGACAGGGACCTACAAGGAATGAGCAGTTCTTC
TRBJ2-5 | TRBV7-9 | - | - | CASSLAGLQETQYF | TGTGCCAGCAGCTTAGCGGGCCTGCAAGAGACCCAGTACTTC
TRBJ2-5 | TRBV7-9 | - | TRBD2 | CASSQAGTTEETQYF | TGTGCCAGCAGCCAAGCCGGGACTACTGAAGAGACCCAGTACTTC
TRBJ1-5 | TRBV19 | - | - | CASSIREGNQPQHF | TGTGCCAGTAGTATCAGGGAGGGCAATCAGCCCCAGCATTTT
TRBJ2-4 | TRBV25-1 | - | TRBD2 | CASSDAGAKNIQYF | TGTGCCAGCAGTGACGCGGGAGCGAAAAACATTCAGTACTTC
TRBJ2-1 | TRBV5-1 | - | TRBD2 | CASTWVAGAGNEQFF | TGCGCCAGCACCTGGGTAGCGGGAGCGGGAAATGAGCAGTTCTTC
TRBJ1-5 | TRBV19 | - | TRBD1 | CASSRGQGNQPQHF | TGTGCCAGTAGTAGGGGACAGGGGAATCAGCCCCAGCATTTT
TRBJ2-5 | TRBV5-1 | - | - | CASNEGGAEETQYF | TGCGCCAGCAACGAGGGAGGCGCCGAGGAGACCCAGTACTTC
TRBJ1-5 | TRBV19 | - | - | CASRNGIHLNQPQHF | TGTGCCAGTAGAAACGGGATCCACCTCAATCAGCCCCAGCATTTT
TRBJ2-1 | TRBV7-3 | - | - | CASSLNIGAYNEQFF | TGTGCCAGCAGCTTAAATATTGGAGCATACAATGAGCAGTTCTTC
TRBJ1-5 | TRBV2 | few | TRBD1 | CASSERHRGNQPQHF | TGTGCCAGCAGTGAACGGCACAGGGGGAATCAGCCCCAGCATTTT
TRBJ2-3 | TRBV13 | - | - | CASSFSTDTQYF | TGTGCCAGCAGCTTTAGCACAGATACGCAGTATTTT
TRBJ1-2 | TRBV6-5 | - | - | CASSYGSGKGGYTF | TGTGCCAGCAGTTACGGTTCCGGCAAGGGCGGCTACACCTTC
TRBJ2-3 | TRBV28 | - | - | CASSPRDTQYF | TGTGCCAGCAGTCCACGAGATACGCAGTATTTT
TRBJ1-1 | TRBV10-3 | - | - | CAISEYRDTEAFF | TGTGCCATCAGTGAGTATCGGGACACTGAAGCTTTCTTT
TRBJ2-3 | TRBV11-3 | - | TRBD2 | CASSPSGTSGTDTQYF | TGTGCCAGCAGCCCTTCGGGGACTAGCGGGACAGATACGCAGTATTTT
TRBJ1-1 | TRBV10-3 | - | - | CAISLDTNTEAFF | TGTGCCATCAGCTTAGACACGAACACTGAAGCTTTCTTT
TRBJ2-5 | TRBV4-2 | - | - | CASSQGGGGETQYF | TGTGCCAGCAGCCAAGGGGGAGGGGGAGAGACCCAGTACTTC
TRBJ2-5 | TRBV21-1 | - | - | CASSEATGGLRVQETQYF | TGTGCCAGCAGCGAAGCGACAGGGGGCCTTAGGGTCCAAGAGACCCAGTACTTC
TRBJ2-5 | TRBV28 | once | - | CASSSRALSRETQYF | TGTGCCAGCAGTTCTCGGGCTCTGAGTCGGGAGACCCAGTACTTC
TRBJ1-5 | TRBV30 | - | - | CAWSTTAQPQHF | TGTGCCTGGAGTACAACAGCGCAGCCCCAGCATTTT
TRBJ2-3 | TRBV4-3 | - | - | CASSQDGAGNPDTQYF | TGCGCCAGCAGCCAAGATGGGGCGGGAAATCCAGATACGCAGTATTTT
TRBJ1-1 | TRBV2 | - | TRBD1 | CASSARDRYGTEAFF | TGTGCCAGCAGTGCCCGGGACAGGTATGGCACTGAAGCTTTCTTT
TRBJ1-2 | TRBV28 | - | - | CASKTGGGSPYGYTF | TGTGCCAGCAAAACCGGGGGAGGTTCTCCCTATGGCTACACCTTC
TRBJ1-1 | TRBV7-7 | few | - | CASSLARGTEAFF | TGTGCCAGCAGCTTAGCACGAGGTACTGAAGCTTTCTTT
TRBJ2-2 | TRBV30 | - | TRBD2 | CACALGTRGTGELFF | TGTGCCTGCGCCCTCGGGACTAGGGGAACCGGGGAGCTGTTTTTT
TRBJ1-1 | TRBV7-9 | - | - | CASSDTITRTPPENTEAFF | TGTGCCAGCAGCGATACGATCACCCGGACACCTCCTGAGAACACTGAAGCTTTCTTT
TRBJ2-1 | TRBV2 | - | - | CASRINRTKGLLPGRYNEQFF | TGTGCCAGCAGAATTAATAGAACCAAAGGTCTTCTTCCGGGGAGGTACAATGAGCAGTTCTTC
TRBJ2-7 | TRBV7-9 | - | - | CASSERRGRSSYEQYF | TGTGCCAGCAGCGAACGGAGGGGGAGGTCGTCCTACGAGCAGTACTTC
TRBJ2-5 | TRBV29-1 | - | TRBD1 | CSVPGGDQETQYF | TGCAGCGTTCCAGGGGGCGACCAAGAGACCCAGTACTTC
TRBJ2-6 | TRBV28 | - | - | CASTLPGAGANVLTF | TGTGCCAGCACCTTACCCGGGGCTGGGGCCAACGTCCTGACTTTC